The rows below give T cell receptor beta chains drawn from one sample of a study of response to subunit inactivated influenza vaccine. TCRdb independently ran MiXCR on the RT-PCR reads; one entry per CDR3 protein. The table shows approximately 700,000 distinct CDR3 sequences, with 15% to 18% occurring only once. The sample was PBMCs from blood, taken 11 to 12 days after vaccination. The receptors were sampled from a man aged 45-65 years who received an inactivated influenza vaccine. Both conserved end residues are part of each CDR3. D genes are given only for firm matches. The size entry is marked missing in some rows and otherwise reads once, few, many or a size class.

clone size: .; V gene: TRBV19; J gene: TRBJ2-3; D gene: TRBD1; CDR3 protein: CASNPGQGNTDTQYF; CDR3 DNA: TGTGCCAGTAATCCGGGACAGGGGAACACAGATACGCAGTATTTT
clone size: .; V gene: TRBV20-1; J gene: TRBJ1-6; D gene: TRBD1; CDR3 protein: CSARRIGTAYNSPLHF; CDR3 DNA: TGCAGTGCTAGGAGAATCGGGACAGCGTATAATTCACCCCTCCACTTT
clone size: few; V gene: TRBV6-2/TRBV6-3; J gene: TRBJ2-2; D gene: .; CDR3 protein: CATSMDGELFF; CDR3 DNA: TGTGCCACCTCCATGGACGGGGAGCTGTTTTTT
clone size: .; V gene: TRBV6-2/TRBV6-3; J gene: TRBJ2-5; D gene: .; CDR3 protein: CASSSAPGRIQETQYF; CDR3 DNA: TGTGCCAGCAGTTCCGCCCCCGGACGGATACAAGAGACCCAGTACTTC
clone size: few; V gene: TRBV29-1; J gene: TRBJ2-3; D gene: .; CDR3 protein: CSETGLLTDTQYF; CDR3 DNA: TGCAGCGAAACGGGACTCCTCACAGATACGCAGTATTTT
clone size: few; V gene: TRBV5-4; J gene: TRBJ2-3; D gene: TRBD2; CDR3 protein: CASSLRTSGNADTQYF; CDR3 DNA: TGTGCCAGCAGCTTGAGGACTAGCGGGAACGCAGATACGCAGTATTTT
clone size: few; V gene: TRBV11-2; J gene: TRBJ2-7; D gene: .; CDR3 protein: CASSRRGLGDEQYF; CDR3 DNA: TGTGCCAGCAGCCGCAGAGGGTTAGGCGACGAGCAGTACTTC
clone size: few; V gene: TRBV30; J gene: TRBJ2-2; D gene: .; CDR3 protein: CARPGASGELFF; CDR3 DNA: TGTGCCAGGCCAGGGGCGAGCGGGGAGCTGTTTTTT
clone size: .; V gene: TRBV11-2; J gene: TRBJ2-1; D gene: .; CDR3 protein: CASSQRVQYNEQFF; CDR3 DNA: TGTGCCAGCAGCCAGCGGGTGCAGTACAATGAGCAGTTCTTC
clone size: few; V gene: TRBV5-1; J gene: TRBJ2-1; D gene: .; CDR3 protein: CASSLRLRDNEQFF; CDR3 DNA: TGCGCCAGCAGCTTGAGGTTAAGGGACAATGAGCAGTTCTTC
clone size: few; V gene: TRBV12-3/TRBV12-4; J gene: TRBJ2-5; D gene: TRBD1; CDR3 protein: CASSFTGGAETQYF; CDR3 DNA: TGTGCCAGCAGTTTTACAGGGGGCGCCGAGACCCAGTACTTC
clone size: few; V gene: TRBV28; J gene: TRBJ1-1; D gene: .; CDR3 protein: CASSSRGVAEAFF; CDR3 DNA: TGTGCCAGCAGTAGCAGGGGAGTGGCTGAAGCTTTCTTT
clone size: once; V gene: TRBV6-1; J gene: TRBJ2-1; D gene: .; CDR3 protein: CASRTGLAAYNEQFF; CDR3 DNA: TGTGCCAGCAGAACGGGGCTAGCCGCCTACAATGAGCAGTTCTTC
clone size: .; V gene: TRBV28; J gene: TRBJ1-5; D gene: TRBD1; CDR3 protein: CASSASRGAGNQPQHF; CDR3 DNA: TGTGCCAGCAGTGCCTCCAGGGGGGCGGGCAATCAGCCCCAGCATTTT
clone size: .; V gene: TRBV28; J gene: TRBJ2-5; D gene: TRBD2; CDR3 protein: CASSLTLAGSQGKTQYF; CDR3 DNA: TGTGCCAGCAGTTTAACCCTAGCGGGGAGTCAAGGGAAGACCCAGTACTTC
clone size: .; V gene: TRBV7-2; J gene: TRBJ2-1; D gene: .; CDR3 protein: CASSLAVDFYNEQFF; CDR3 DNA: TGTGCCAGCAGCTTAGCGGTGGATTTCTACAATGAGCAGTTCTTC
clone size: few; V gene: TRBV6-2/TRBV6-3; J gene: TRBJ1-1; D gene: .; CDR3 protein: CASSRDGEAFF; CDR3 DNA: TGTGCCAGCAGCCGGGACGGTGAAGCTTTCTTT
clone size: .; V gene: TRBV7-9; J gene: TRBJ2-2; D gene: .; CDR3 protein: CASSLVRGEELFF; CDR3 DNA: TGTGCCAGCAGCCTAGTCCGGGGTGAGGAGCTGTTTTTT
clone size: many; V gene: TRBV5-1; J gene: TRBJ1-4; D gene: .; CDR3 protein: CASSLAPQGGSEKLFF; CDR3 DNA: TGCGCCAGCAGCTTGGCCCCACAGGGCGGGTCTGAAAAACTGTTTTTT
clone size: .; V gene: TRBV20-1; J gene: TRBJ1-1; D gene: .; CDR3 protein: CSANQRLTNTEAFF; CDR3 DNA: TGCAGTGCAAATCAAAGGCTGACGAACACTGAAGCTTTCTTT
clone size: few; V gene: TRBV2; J gene: TRBJ2-7; D gene: .; CDR3 protein: CASSEGRGRAGEQYF; CDR3 DNA: TGTGCCAGCAGTGAAGGGAGGGGCAGGGCTGGGGAGCAGTACTTC
clone size: .; V gene: TRBV10-2; J gene: TRBJ2-7; D gene: .; CDR3 protein: CASYEGVREQYF; CDR3 DNA: TGCGCCAGCTATGAGGGGGTAAGAGAGCAGTACTTC
clone size: few; V gene: TRBV4-1; J gene: TRBJ2-1; D gene: TRBD2; CDR3 protein: CASSPLAGGVRDEQFF; CDR3 DNA: TGCGCCAGCAGCCCCCTAGCGGGGGGCGTTAGGGATGAGCAGTTCTTC
clone size: .; V gene: TRBV15; J gene: TRBJ1-3; D gene: .; CDR3 protein: CATSGRAATIYF; CDR3 DNA: TGTGCCACCAGCGGGAGGGCCGCCACCATATATTTT
clone size: .; V gene: TRBV7-2; J gene: TRBJ2-5; D gene: TRBD2; CDR3 protein: CASSVAGLNQETQYF; CDR3 DNA: TGTGCCAGCAGCGTCGCGGGACTAAACCAAGAGACCCAGTACTTC
clone size: many; V gene: TRBV2; J gene: TRBJ2-3; D gene: .; CDR3 protein: CASSQLGTDTQYF; CDR3 DNA: TGTGCCAGCAGTCAGCTGGGAACAGATACGCAGTATTTT
clone size: few; V gene: TRBV10-3; J gene: TRBJ2-5; D gene: .; CDR3 protein: CAISSPQDNQETQYF; CDR3 DNA: TGTGCCATCAGCAGCCCCCAGGACAACCAAGAGACCCAGTACTTC
clone size: .; V gene: TRBV5-5; J gene: TRBJ2-3; D gene: .; CDR3 protein: CASSLAATRGTDTQYF; CDR3 DNA: TGTGCCAGCAGCTTGGCCGCGACACGCGGCACAGATACGCAGTATTTT
clone size: few; V gene: TRBV5-1; J gene: TRBJ2-5; D gene: .; CDR3 protein: CASSPSAGSLETQYF; CDR3 DNA: TGCGCCAGCAGCCCCTCAGCCGGGAGCCTGGAGACCCAGTACTTC
clone size: few; V gene: TRBV7-9; J gene: TRBJ2-7; D gene: TRBD2; CDR3 protein: CASSLAELAGSEQYF; CDR3 DNA: TGTGCCAGCAGCTTAGCGGAACTAGCGGGGAGCGAGCAGTACTTC
clone size: .; V gene: TRBV12-3/TRBV12-4; J gene: TRBJ2-1; D gene: TRBD1; CDR3 protein: CASSKTGGPYNEQFF; CDR3 DNA: TGTGCCAGCAGCAAGACAGGGGGCCCCTACAATGAGCAGTTCTTC
clone size: many; V gene: TRBV12-3/TRBV12-4; J gene: TRBJ1-2; D gene: .; CDR3 protein: CASSTGTYSGYTF; CDR3 DNA: TGTGCCAGCAGTACCGGGACGTATTCCGGCTACACCTTC
clone size: .; V gene: TRBV7-7; J gene: TRBJ1-1; D gene: .; CDR3 protein: CASSLEMGHQNTEAFF; CDR3 DNA: TGTGCTAGCAGCTTGGAAATGGGACACCAGAACACTGAAGCTTTCTTT
clone size: .; V gene: TRBV15; J gene: TRBJ2-1; D gene: .; CDR3 protein: CATSRERDYNEQFF; CDR3 DNA: TGTGCCACCAGCAGAGAAAGGGACTACAATGAGCAGTTCTTC
clone size: .; V gene: TRBV9; J gene: TRBJ2-5; D gene: .; CDR3 protein: CASSRSQEAQYF; CDR3 DNA: TGTGCCAGCAGCCGATCCCAAGAGGCCCAGTACTTC
clone size: .; V gene: TRBV4-2; J gene: TRBJ2-1; D gene: TRBD2; CDR3 protein: CASSPGTTPVGDEQFF; CDR3 DNA: TGTGCCAGCAGCCCCGGGACTACCCCCGTGGGTGATGAGCAGTTCTTC
clone size: many; V gene: TRBV5-6; J gene: TRBJ2-7; D gene: .; CDR3 protein: CASSLETGFSYEQYF; CDR3 DNA: TGTGCCAGCAGCTTGGAAACAGGGTTCTCCTACGAGCAGTACTTC
clone size: .; V gene: TRBV7-2; J gene: TRBJ2-1; D gene: .; CDR3 protein: CASTADGRIRYNEQFF; CDR3 DNA: TGTGCCAGCACCGCCGACGGTAGGATACGCTACAATGAGCAGTTCTTC
clone size: .; V gene: TRBV4-2; J gene: TRBJ2-7; D gene: .; CDR3 protein: CASSQLVWTDRSYEQYF; CDR3 DNA: TGTGCCAGCAGCCAACTAGTATGGACAGACCGATCCTACGAGCAGTACTTC
clone size: .; V gene: TRBV20-1; J gene: TRBJ1-5; D gene: TRBD1; CDR3 protein: CSARPPGQLNQPQHF; CDR3 DNA: TGCAGTGCTAGACCCCCGGGACAGCTCAATCAGCCCCAGCATTTT
clone size: few; V gene: TRBV20-1; J gene: TRBJ1-1; D gene: .; CDR3 protein: CSAPGPGRLNTEAFF; CDR3 DNA: TGCAGTGCCCCTGGGCCCGGCCGCTTGAACACTGAAGCTTTCTTT
clone size: few; V gene: TRBV2; J gene: TRBJ2-3; D gene: TRBD1; CDR3 protein: CASSQAPGGPQGDTQYF; CDR3 DNA: TGTGCCAGCAGCCAAGCGCCAGGGGGCCCTCAGGGTGATACGCAGTATTTT
clone size: once; V gene: TRBV6-2/TRBV6-3; J gene: TRBJ2-1; D gene: TRBD2; CDR3 protein: CASGSGTSVYNEQFF; CDR3 DNA: TGTGCCAGCGGATCCGGGACTAGCGTCTACAATGAGCAGTTCTTC
clone size: .; V gene: TRBV29-1; J gene: TRBJ2-7; D gene: .; CDR3 protein: CSVEMGDKITYEQYF; CDR3 DNA: TGCAGCGTCGAAATGGGGGATAAGATTACCTACGAGCAGTACTTC
clone size: few; V gene: TRBV2; J gene: TRBJ1-6; D gene: .; CDR3 protein: CASGRDSPLHF; CDR3 DNA: TGTGCCAGCGGTAGAGACTCACCCCTCCACTTT
clone size: few; V gene: TRBV7-8; J gene: TRBJ2-5; D gene: .; CDR3 protein: CASSLELSMDF; CDR3 DNA: TGTGCCAGCAGCTTGGAACTCAGCATGGACTTC
clone size: .; V gene: TRBV20-1; J gene: TRBJ2-1; D gene: .; CDR3 protein: CSGRSSYNEQFF; CDR3 DNA: TGCAGCGGACGCAGCTCCTACAATGAGCAGTTCTTC
clone size: .; V gene: TRBV7-9; J gene: TRBJ2-3; D gene: .; CDR3 protein: CASSLGIATDTQYF; CDR3 DNA: TGTGCCAGCAGCTTGGGAATTGCAACAGATACGCAGTATTTT
clone size: .; V gene: TRBV14; J gene: TRBJ2-2; D gene: TRBD1; CDR3 protein: CASSPFRDRVVTGELFF; CDR3 DNA: TGTGCCAGCAGCCCATTCCGGGACAGGGTAGTCACCGGGGAGCTGTTTTTT
clone size: .; V gene: TRBV15; J gene: TRBJ1-5; D gene: TRBD1; CDR3 protein: CATSREQGVQPQHF; CDR3 DNA: TGTGCCACCAGCAGAGAACAGGGGGTACAGCCCCAGCATTTT
clone size: few; V gene: TRBV29-1; J gene: TRBJ2-1; D gene: TRBD2; CDR3 protein: CSSLAGRVNEQFF; CDR3 DNA: TGCAGCTCTTTAGCGGGAAGGGTGAATGAGCAGTTCTTC
clone size: few; V gene: TRBV7-8; J gene: TRBJ2-2; D gene: .; CDR3 protein: CASRPLATAGELFF; CDR3 DNA: TGTGCCAGCAGGCCACTAGCTACGGCCGGGGAGCTGTTTTTT
clone size: .; V gene: TRBV6-2/TRBV6-3; J gene: TRBJ2-7; D gene: TRBD2; CDR3 protein: CASSRPGLAEKYEQYF; CDR3 DNA: TGTGCCAGCAGCCGACCTGGACTAGCGGAAAAGTACGAGCAGTACTTC
clone size: .; V gene: TRBV20-1; J gene: TRBJ2-2; D gene: .; CDR3 protein: CSARNGETYTGELFF; CDR3 DNA: TGCAGTGCTAGAAACGGGGAGACGTACACCGGGGAGCTGTTTTTT